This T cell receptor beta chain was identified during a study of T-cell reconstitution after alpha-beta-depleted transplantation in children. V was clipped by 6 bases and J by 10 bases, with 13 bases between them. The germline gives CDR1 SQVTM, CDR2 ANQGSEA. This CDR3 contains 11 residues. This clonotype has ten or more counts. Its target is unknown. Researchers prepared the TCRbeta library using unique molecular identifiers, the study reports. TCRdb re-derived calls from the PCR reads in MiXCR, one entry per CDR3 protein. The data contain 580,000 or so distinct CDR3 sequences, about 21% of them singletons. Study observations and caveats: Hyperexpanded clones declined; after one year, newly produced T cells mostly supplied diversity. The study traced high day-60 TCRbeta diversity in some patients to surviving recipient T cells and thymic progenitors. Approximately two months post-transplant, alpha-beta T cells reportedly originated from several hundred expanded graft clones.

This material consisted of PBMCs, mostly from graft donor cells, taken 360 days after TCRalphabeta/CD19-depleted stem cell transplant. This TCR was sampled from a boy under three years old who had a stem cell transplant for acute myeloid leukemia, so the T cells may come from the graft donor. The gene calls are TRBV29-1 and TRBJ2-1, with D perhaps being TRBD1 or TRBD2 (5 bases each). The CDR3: CSVRDGPEQFF. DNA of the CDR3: TGCAGCGTGAGGGACGGGCCCGAGCAGTTCTTC.